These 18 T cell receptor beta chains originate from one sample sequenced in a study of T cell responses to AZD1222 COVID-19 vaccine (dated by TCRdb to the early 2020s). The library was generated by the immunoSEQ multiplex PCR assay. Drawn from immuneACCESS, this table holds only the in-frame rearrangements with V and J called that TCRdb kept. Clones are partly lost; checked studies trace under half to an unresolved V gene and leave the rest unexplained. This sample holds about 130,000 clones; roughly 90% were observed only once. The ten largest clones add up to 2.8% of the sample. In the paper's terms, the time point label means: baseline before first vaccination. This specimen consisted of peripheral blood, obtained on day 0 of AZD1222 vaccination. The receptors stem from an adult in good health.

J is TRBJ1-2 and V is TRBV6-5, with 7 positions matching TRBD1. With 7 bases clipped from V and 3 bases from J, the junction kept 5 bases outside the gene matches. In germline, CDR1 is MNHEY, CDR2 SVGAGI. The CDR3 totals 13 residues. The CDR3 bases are TGTGCCAGCACGATAACAGGGGACTATGGCTACACCTTC. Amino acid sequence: CASTITGDYGYTF.

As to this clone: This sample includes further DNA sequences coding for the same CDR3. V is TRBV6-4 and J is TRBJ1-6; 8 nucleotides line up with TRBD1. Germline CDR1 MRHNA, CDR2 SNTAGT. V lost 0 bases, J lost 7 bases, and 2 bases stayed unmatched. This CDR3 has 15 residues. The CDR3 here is CASSDSAGGNSPLHF. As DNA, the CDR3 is TGTGCCAGCAGTGACTCGGCAGGGGGCAATTCACCCCTCCACTTT.

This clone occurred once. In DNA, the CDR3 is TGTGCCAGCCGACAGGGAGGTACCGGGGAGCTGTTTTTT. This translates into CASRQGGTGELFF. The chain uses TRBV6-5 and TRBJ2-2; a weak D match, TRBD1 (7 bases). The CDR3 totals 13 residues. Looked up from germline, CDR1 is MNHEY and CDR2 is SVGAGI. Between the trimmed V and J ends, which lost 8 bases and 5 bases, there was a span of 12 bases.

The CDR3 sequence: CASTGSREGPNEQFF. Written as DNA, the CDR3 is TGTGCCAGTACCGGGTCGAGGGAGGGCCCCAATGAGCAGTTCTTC. V usage is TRBV19 and J usage is TRBJ2-1, with TRBD2 matching 7 bases. The CDR3 runs to 15 residues. J lost 6 bases, V lost 7 bases, and 12 bases had no gene match. From germline, CDR1 is LNHDA and CDR2 SQIVND (reference sequence).

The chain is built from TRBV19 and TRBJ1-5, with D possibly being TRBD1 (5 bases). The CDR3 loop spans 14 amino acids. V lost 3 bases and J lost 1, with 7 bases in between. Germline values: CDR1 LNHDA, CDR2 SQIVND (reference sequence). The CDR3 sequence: CASSMQGSNQPQHF. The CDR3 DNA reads TGTGCCAGTAGTATGCAGGGCAGCAATCAGCCCCAGCATTTT.

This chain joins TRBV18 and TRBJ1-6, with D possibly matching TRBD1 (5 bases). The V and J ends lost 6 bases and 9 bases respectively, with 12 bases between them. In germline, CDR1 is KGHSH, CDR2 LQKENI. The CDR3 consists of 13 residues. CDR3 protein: CASSQGGGSPLHF. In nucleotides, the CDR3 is TGTGCCAGCTCCCAGGGCGGGGGTTCACCCCTCCACTTT.

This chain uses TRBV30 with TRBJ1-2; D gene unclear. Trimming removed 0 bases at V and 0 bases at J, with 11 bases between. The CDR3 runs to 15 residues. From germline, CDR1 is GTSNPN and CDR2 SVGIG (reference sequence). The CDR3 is CAWSVGPVANYGYTF. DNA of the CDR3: TGTGCCTGGAGTGTCGGGCCAGTGGCTAACTATGGCTACACCTTC.

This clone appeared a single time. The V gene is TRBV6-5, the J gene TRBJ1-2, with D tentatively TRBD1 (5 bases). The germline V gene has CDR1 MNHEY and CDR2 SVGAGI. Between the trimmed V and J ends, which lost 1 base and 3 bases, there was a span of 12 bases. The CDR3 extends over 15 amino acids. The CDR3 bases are TGTGCCAGCAGTTACTTGATGGGGGGGGACTATGGCTACACCTTC. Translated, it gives CASSYLMGGDYGYTF.

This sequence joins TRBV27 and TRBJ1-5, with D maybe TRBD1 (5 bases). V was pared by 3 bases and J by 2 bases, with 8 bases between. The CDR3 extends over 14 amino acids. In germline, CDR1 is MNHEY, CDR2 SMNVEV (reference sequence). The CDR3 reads CASSFATGNQPQHF. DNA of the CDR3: TGTGCCAGCAGTTTCGCGACAGGCAATCAGCCCCAGCATTTT.

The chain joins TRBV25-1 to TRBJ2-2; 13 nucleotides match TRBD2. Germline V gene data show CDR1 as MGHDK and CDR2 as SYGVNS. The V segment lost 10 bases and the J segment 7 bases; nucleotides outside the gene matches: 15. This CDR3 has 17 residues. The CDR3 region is CATRKAGTSGTNGELFF. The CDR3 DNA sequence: TGTGCCACCCGTAAGGCCGGGACTAGCGGGACCAACGGGGAGCTGTTTTTT.

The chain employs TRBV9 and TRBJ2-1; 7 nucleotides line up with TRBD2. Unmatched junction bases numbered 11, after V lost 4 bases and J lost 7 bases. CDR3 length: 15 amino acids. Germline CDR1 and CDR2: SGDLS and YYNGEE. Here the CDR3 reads CASSTSGTPLNEQFF. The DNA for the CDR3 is TGTGCCAGCAGCACGAGCGGGACCCCCCTAAATGAGCAGTTCTTC.

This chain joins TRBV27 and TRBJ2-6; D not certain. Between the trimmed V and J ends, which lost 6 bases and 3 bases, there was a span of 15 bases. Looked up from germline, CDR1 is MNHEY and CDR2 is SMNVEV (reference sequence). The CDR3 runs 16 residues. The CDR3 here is CASRVHNSIGANVLTF. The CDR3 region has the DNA TGTGCCAGCAGGGTCCATAATTCTATTGGGGCCAACGTCCTGACTTTC. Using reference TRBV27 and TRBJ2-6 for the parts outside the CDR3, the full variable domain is EAQVTQNPRYLITVTGKKLTVTCSQNMNHEYMSWYRQDPGLGLRQIYYSMNVEVTDKGDVPEGYKVSRKEKRNFPLILESPSPNQTSLYFCASRVHNSIGANVLTFGAGSRLTVL.

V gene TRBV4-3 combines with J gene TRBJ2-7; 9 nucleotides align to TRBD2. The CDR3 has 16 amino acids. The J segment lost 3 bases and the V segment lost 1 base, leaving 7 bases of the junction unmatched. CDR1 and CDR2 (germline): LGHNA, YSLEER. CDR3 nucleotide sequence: TGCGCCAGCAGCCAAGGGGTAGCGGGAGCCTACTACGAGCAGTACTTC. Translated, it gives CASSQGVAGAYYEQYF.

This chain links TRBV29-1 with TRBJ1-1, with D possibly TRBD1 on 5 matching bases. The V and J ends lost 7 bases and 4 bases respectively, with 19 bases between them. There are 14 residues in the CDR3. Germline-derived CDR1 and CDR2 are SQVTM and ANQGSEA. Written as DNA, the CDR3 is TGCAGCGCTGAGATTGGGACTCGGGGCACTGAAGCTTTCTTT. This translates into CSAEIGTRGTEAFF.

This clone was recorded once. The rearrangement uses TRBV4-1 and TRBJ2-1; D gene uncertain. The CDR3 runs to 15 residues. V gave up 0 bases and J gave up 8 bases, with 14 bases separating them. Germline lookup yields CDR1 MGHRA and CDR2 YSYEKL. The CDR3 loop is CASSQDEAIWDEQFF. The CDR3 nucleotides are TGCGCCAGCAGCCAAGATGAGGCTATTTGGGATGAGCAGTTCTTC.

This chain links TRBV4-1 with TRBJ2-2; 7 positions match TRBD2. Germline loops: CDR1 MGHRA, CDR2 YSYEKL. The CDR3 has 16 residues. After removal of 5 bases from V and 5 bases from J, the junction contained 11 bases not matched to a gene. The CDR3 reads CASSYTLDGGTGELFF. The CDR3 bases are TGCGCCAGCAGCTATACGCTGGACGGGGGGACCGGGGAGCTGTTTTTT.

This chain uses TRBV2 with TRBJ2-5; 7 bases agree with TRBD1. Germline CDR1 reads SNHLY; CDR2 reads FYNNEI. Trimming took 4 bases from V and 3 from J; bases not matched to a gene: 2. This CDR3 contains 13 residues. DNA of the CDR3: TGTGCCAGCAGTGGACAGGGCAAAGAGACCCAGTACTTC. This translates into CASSGQGKETQYF.

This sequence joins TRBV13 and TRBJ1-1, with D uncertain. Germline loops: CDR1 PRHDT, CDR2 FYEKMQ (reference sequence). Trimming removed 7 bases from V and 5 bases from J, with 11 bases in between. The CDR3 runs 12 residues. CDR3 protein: CASTFAGTEAFF. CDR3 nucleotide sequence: TGTGCCAGCACCTTCGCGGGGACTGAAGCTTTCTTT. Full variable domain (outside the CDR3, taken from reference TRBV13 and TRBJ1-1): AAGVIQSPRHLIKEKRETATLKCYPIPRHDTVYWYQQGPGQDPQFLISFYEKMQSDKGSIPDRFSAQQFSDYHSELNMSSLELGDSALYFCASTFAGTEAFFGQGTRLTVV.